The TCR beta chain under discussion was sequenced for a study of blood T cell repertoires in COVID-19. Study-wide context: Nucleic acid was either cDNA or gDNA, and it came from T cells, B-cell-depleted T cells, or PBMCs.

The CDR3 covers 14 residues. Trimming removed 7 bases from V and 0 bases from J, with 10 bases in between. CDR1 is MNHEY and CDR2 is SVGAGI in the germline V gene. The repertoire was sequenced with immunoSEQ multiplex PCR; TCRdb's copy has only in-frame clones and lacks some. The sample records about 90,000 clones, approximately 80% being singletons. The sequence came from a woman aged 70 to 79 with active or convalescent COVID-19. Sequenced material: peripheral blood. The chain combines TRBV6-5 with TRBJ1-5, with D possibly TRBD1 on 6 matching bases. The CDR3 loop is CASTGTSSNQPQHF. The CDR3 region has the DNA TGTGCCAGCACGGGGACATCTAGCAATCAGCCCCAGCATTTT.